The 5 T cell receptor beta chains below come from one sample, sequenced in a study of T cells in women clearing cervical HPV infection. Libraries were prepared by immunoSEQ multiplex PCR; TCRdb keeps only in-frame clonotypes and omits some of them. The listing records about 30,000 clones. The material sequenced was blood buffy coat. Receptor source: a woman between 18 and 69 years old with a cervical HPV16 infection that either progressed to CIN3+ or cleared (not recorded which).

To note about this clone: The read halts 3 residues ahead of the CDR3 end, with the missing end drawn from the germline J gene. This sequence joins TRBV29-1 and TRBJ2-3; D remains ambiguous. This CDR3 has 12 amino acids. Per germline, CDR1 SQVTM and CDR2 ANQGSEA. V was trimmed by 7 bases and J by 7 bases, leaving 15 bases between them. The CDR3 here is CSAGLRMNTQYF. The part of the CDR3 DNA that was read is TGCAGCGCGGGTCTTCGCATGAATACG.

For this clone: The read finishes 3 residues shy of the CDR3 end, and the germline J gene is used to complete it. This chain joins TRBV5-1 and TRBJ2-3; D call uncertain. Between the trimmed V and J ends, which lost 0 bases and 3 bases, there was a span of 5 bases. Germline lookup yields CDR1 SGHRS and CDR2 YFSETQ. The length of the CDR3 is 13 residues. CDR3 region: CASSLDRTDTQYF. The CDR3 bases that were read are TGCGCCAGCAGCTTGGATCGTACAGATACG.

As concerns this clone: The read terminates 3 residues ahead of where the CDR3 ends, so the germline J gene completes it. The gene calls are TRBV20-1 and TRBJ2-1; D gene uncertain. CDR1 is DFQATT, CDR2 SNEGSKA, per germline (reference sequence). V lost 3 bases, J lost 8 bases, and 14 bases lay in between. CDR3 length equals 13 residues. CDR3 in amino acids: CSARSSGFHEQFF. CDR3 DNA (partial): TGCAGTGCTAGGTCTAGTGGGTTCCATGAG.

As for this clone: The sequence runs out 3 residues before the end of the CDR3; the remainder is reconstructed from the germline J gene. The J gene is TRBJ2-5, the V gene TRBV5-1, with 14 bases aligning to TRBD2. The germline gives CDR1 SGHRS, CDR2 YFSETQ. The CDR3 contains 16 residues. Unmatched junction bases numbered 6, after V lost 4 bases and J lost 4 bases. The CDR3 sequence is CASSRGTSGRGETQYF. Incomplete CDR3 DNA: TGCGCCAGCAGCCGCGGGACTAGCGGGAGAGGAGAGACC.

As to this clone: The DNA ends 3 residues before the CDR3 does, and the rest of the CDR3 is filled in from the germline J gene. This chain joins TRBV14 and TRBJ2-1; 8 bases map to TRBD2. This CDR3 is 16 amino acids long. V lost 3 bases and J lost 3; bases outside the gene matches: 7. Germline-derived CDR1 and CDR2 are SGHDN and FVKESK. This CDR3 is CASSHSILADYNEQFF. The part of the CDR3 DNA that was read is TGTGCCAGCAGCCATTCGATACTAGCGGACTACAATGAG.